This T cell receptor (beta chain) was documented in a study of T cell responses to AZD1222 COVID-19 vaccine. Overall study findings and caveats: Repertoires in all cases were sampled only once the peak T cell response had passed.

TCRdb's table, derived via immunoSEQ multiplex PCR, lists solely in-frame clones and lacks some. The data show roughly 120,000 clones, 70% to 90% seen once. CDR3 length: 13 residues. A word on this clone: What it recognizes is unknown. An end of the junction does not agree with germline; a read error may underlie this.

The V gene is TRBV12-3 or TRBV12-4, the J gene TRBJ1-4, with TRBD1 matching 8 bases. Sequencing used peripheral blood, obtained on day 0 of AZD1222 vaccination. The receptor's source is an adult in good health. The CDR3 is CPNETGVREKLFF. In DNA, the CDR3 is TGCCCGAACGAGACAGGGGTGCGGGAAAAACTGTTTTTT.